This T cell receptor beta chain was retrieved from a study of cytotoxic CD8 clonotypes in ibrutinib-treated CLL. Using immunoSEQ multiplex PCR, the repertoire was profiled, and TCRdb retains in-frame clones only, with some absent. Of tens of thousands of clones in the sample, around four fifths were seen once. The TCR sequence derives from a human donor with chronic lymphocytic leukemia. Specimen: PBMCs, collected after 24 months of ibrutinib treatment.

The CDR3 nucleotides read TGCGCCAGCAGCACGACAGGGATCGGGGAAAAACTGTTTTTT. This codes for CASSTTGIGEKLFF. The chain carries TRBV5-1 and TRBJ1-4; the match to TRBD1 covers 7 bases. Losses at the gene ends were 4 bases for V and 8 bases for J; bases not matched to a gene: 8. CDR3 length: 14 residues. Per the germline V gene, CDR1 is SGHRS and CDR2 is YFSETQ.